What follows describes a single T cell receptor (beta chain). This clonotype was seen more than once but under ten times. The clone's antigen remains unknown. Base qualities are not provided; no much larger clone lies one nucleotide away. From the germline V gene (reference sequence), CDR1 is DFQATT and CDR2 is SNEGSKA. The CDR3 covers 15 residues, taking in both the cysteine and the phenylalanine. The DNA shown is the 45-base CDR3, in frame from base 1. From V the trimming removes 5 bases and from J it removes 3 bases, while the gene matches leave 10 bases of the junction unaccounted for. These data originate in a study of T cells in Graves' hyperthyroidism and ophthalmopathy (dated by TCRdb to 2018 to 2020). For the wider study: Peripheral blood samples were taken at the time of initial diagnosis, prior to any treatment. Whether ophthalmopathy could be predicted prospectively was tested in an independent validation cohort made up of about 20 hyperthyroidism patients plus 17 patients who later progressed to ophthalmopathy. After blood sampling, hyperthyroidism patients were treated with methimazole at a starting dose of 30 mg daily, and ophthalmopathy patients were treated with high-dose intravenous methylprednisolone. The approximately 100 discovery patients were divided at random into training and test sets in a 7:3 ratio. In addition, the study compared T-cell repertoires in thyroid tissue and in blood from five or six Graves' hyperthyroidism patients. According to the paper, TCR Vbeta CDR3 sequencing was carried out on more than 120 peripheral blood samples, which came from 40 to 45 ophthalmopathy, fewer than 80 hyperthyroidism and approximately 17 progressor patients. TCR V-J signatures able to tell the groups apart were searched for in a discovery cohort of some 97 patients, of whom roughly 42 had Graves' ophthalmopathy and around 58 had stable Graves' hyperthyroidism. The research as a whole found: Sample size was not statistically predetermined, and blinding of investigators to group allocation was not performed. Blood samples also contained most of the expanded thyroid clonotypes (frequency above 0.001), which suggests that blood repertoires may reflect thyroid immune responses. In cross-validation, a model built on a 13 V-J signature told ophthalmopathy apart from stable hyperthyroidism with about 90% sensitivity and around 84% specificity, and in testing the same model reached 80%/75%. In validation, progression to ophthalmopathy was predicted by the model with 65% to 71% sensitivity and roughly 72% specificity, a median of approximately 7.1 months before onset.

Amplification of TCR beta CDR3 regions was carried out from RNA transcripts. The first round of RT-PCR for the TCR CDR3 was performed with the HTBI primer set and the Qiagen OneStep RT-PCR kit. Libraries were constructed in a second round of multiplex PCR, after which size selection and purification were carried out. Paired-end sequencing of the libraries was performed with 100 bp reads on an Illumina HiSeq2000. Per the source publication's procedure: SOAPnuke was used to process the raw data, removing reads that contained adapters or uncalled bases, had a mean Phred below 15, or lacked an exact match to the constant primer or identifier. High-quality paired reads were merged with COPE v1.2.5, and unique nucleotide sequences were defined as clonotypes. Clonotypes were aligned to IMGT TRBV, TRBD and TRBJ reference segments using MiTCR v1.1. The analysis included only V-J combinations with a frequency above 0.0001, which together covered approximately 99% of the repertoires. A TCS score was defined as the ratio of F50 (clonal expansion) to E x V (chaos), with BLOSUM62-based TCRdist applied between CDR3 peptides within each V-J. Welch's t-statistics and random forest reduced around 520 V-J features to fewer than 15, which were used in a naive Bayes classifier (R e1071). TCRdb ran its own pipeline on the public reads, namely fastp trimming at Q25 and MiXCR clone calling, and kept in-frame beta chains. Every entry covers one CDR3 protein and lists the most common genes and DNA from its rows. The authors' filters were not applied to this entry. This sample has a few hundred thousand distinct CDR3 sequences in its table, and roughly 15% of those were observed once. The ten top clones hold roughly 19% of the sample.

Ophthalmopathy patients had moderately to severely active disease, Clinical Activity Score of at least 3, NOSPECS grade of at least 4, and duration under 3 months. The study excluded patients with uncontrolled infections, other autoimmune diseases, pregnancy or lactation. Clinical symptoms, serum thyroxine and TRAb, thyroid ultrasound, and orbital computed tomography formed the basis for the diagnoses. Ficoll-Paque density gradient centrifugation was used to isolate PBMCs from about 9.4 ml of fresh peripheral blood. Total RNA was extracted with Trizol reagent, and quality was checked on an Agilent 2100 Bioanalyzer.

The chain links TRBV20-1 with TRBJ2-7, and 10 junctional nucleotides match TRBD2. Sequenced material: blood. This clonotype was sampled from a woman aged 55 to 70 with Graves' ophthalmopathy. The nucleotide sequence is TGCAGTGCTCTTCCTCTAGCGGGGGTTCTCTACGAGCAGTACTTC. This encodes CSALPLAGVLYEQYF.